This TCR beta chain was retrieved from a study of CD8 T cells in ankylosing spondylitis (TCRdb year 2017). A note on the overall study: To find TCR variants linked to disease, the study profiled T cell receptor beta repertoires in ankylosing spondylitis patients and healthy donors. In total, the full study cohort was made up of 100 to 140 healthy donors and roughly 27 ankylosing spondylitis patients. Peripheral blood was sampled, and synovial fluid was additionally collected from ankylosing spondylitis patients.

From its cysteine to its phenylalanine, the CDR3 spans 15 amino acids. Here the CDR3 DNA is all that survives: 45 bases in frame from base 1. The V end loses 5 bases and the J end loses 4 bases, and a stretch of 15 bases separates them. The sequencing machine was an Illumina HiSeq 2500. Quantitative 5'-RACE with molecular barcodes was used to prepare TCR beta libraries. Per the authors' processing: A new computational method based on a probabilistic model of VDJ rearrangement was used to identify disease-linked TCR variants. Using fastp trimming at Q25 and MiXCR clonotype assembly, TCRdb reanalyzed the public sequencing data and kept in-frame beta chains. Under each unique CDR3 protein, matching rows form one entry showing the most common genes and DNA. These V and J calls originate from TCRdb's pipeline instead of the authors' own analysis. This sample gives roughly 670,000 distinct CDR3 sequences in total; under 20% of them show up just once. Clones ranked in the top ten supply about a fifth of the sample.

What the study reported, not specific to this receptor: Blood from ankylosing spondylitis patients appeared to be characterized by a TCR beta motif made up of several highly homologous amino acid variants. Some motif variants had previously been reported in the synovial fluid and blood of reactive arthritis patients, which suggests shared mechanisms of disease initiation. Significant enrichment of the disease-linked clones was reported in matched synovial fluid samples from ankylosing spondylitis patients. In peripheral blood, the disease-linked clones were found at relatively low frequencies and had a CD8+ phenotype.

As concerns this clonotype: Its antigen is not yet known. It has no much larger one-base neighbor in the sample; base qualities were not kept.

Here the chain combines TRBV12-3 or TRBV12-4 and TRBJ1-3, and the D gene may be TRBD1, 6 bases matching. This TCR came from a male donor with ankylosing spondylitis. The specimen sequenced was blood, either unsorted or a sorted T cell fraction (not recorded which). The CDR3 corresponds to CASSPWDTGGNTIYF. The DNA sequence is TGTGCCAGCAGTCCATGGGACACCGGAGGAAACACCATATATTTT.